The 7 T cell receptor beta chains reported below all come from one sample, sequenced in a study of metastatic and nonmetastatic thyroid tumors (dated by TCRdb to about 2020). No patient had received any treatment before thyroid surgery. The library relied on PCR. The run used an Illumina HiSeq 4000. The public reads were reanalyzed by TCRdb: fastp trimming at Q25, MiXCR alignment, in-frame beta chains only. Recorded for this sample are tens of thousands of clones; less than 20% of them occurred a single time. 20% to 25% of the sample rests with the top ten. Sequencing was done on a sample of blood. Source of these receptors: a female donor with papillary thyroid cancer or a benign thyroid nodule (not recorded which). Some clones in this sample may be carry-over from other donors' samples.

This clone showed up many times. Compared with germline, one end of the junction differs, possibly owing to a read error. The chain carries TRBV24-1 and TRBJ2-1; 7 bases fit TRBD2. Germline CDR1 is KGHDR and CDR2 is SFDVKD. The CDR3 has 14 amino acids. CDR3 coding DNA: TGTGCCACCAGGGGGAGGGGCTCCTACACTGAGCAGTTCTTC. Its protein product is CATRGRGSYTEQFF.

This clone turned up a few times. The chain has TRBV28 and TRBJ1-1; 9 bases agree with TRBD1. CDR3 size: 16 residues. V shed 5 bases and J 3 bases; nucleotides not matched to a gene: 10. Germline assignment: CDR1 MDHEN and CDR2 SYDVKM. In nucleotides, the CDR3 is TGTGCCAGCAGTATAACAGGGGGCGCGTTGTACACTGAAGCTTTCTTT. Protein: CASSITGGALYTEAFF.

Details on this clone: The junction differs from germline at one of its ends, possibly a read error. The chain is built from TRBV20-1 and TRBJ1-5; D ambiguous. The CDR3 contains 12 residues. CDR1 is DFQATT, CDR2 SNEGSKA, per germline (reference sequence). DNA for the CDR3: TGCAGTGCTAGCCAGGTCAATCAGCCAGAGGATTTT. As protein: CSASQVNQPEDF.

This clone occurred a few times. The chain employs TRBV6-1 and TRBJ2-7; 7 nucleotides line up with TRBD2. The germline V gene has CDR1 MNHNS and CDR2 SASEGT. CDR3 length equals 14 residues. Losses at the gene ends were 6 bases for V and 4 bases for J; bases not matched to a gene: 9. CDR3 protein: CASSLIAGDYEQYF. CDR3 DNA sequence: TGTGCCAGCAGCTTGATTGCGGGAGATTACGAGCAGTACTTC.

There are many counts of this clone. The chain combines TRBV28 with TRBJ2-1; 9 bases agree with TRBD2. Germline CDR1 MDHEN, CDR2 SYDVKM. This CDR3 comprises 16 residues. With V trimmed by 6 bases and J by 0 bases, 6 bases remained unmatched. CDR3 nucleotide sequence: TGTGCCAGCAGCTCATTGACTAGCGGCTCCTACAATGAGCAGTTCTTC. Translating it yields CASSSLTSGSYNEQFF.

This clone was detected many times. This chain links TRBV20-1 with TRBJ2-1; 8 nucleotides match TRBD2. CDR3 size: 14 residues. CDR1 and CDR2 (germline): DFQATT, SNEGSKA (reference sequence). The J segment lost 6 bases and the V segment lost 6 bases, leaving 10 bases of the junction unmatched. The chain's CDR3 is CSAKGREVGNEQFF. The CDR3 region has the DNA TGCAGTGCCAAGGGGCGGGAGGTGGGCAATGAGCAGTTCTTC.

This sequence joins TRBV27 and TRBJ1-5, with unresolved D. Trimming pared 6 bases from V and 7 bases from J, leaving 10 bases between. The CDR3 length is 12 residues. The V gene's germline CDR1 is MNHEY and CDR2 SMNVEV (reference sequence). The DNA of the CDR3 is TGTGCCAGCAGGCGGGGAGGACAGCCCCAGCATTTT. It codes for CASRRGGQPQHF.